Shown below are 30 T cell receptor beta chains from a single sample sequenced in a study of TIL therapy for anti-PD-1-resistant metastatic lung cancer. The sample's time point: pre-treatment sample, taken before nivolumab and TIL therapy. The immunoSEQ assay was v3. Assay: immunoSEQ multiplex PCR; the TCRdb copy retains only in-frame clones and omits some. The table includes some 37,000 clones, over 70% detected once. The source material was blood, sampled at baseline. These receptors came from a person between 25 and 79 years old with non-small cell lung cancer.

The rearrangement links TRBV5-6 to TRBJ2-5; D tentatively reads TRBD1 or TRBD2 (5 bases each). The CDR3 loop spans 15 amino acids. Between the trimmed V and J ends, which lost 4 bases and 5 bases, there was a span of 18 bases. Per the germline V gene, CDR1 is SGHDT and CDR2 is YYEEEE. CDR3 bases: TGTGCCAGCAGCATATTGCCGGGGCCCGGGGAGACCCAGTACTTC. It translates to CASSILPGPGETQYF.

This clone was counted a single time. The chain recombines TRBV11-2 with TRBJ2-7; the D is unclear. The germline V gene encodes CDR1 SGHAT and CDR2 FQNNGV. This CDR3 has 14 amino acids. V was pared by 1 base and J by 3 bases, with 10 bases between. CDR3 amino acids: CASSLGWAFYEQYF. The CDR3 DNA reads TGTGCCAGCAGCTTAGGGTGGGCATTCTACGAGCAGTACTTC.

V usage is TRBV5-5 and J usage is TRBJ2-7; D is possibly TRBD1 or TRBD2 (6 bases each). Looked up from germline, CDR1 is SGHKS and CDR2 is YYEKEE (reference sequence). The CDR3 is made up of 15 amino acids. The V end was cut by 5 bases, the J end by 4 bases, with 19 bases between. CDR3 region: CASSVAGTRGYEQYF. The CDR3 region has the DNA TGTGCCAGCAGTGTGGCGGGGACAAGGGGTTACGAGCAGTACTTC.

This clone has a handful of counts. The CDR3 DNA reads TGTGCCAGCAGTCGGGGGACAGGGGGAAAACTGTTTTTT. It translates to CASSRGTGGKLFF. This chain joins TRBV6-5 and TRBJ1-4; 11 positions agree with TRBD1. V was clipped by 5 bases and J by 10 bases; unmatched bases: 3. This CDR3 spans 13 amino acids. CDR1 and CDR2 from the germline V gene are MNHEY and SVGAGI.

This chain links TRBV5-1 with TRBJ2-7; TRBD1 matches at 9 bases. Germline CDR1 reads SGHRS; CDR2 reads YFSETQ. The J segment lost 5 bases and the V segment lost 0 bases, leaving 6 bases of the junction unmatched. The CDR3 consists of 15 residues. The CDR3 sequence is CASSLAGTGWNEQYF. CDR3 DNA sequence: TGCGCCAGCAGCTTGGCCGGGACAGGGTGGAACGAGCAGTACTTC.

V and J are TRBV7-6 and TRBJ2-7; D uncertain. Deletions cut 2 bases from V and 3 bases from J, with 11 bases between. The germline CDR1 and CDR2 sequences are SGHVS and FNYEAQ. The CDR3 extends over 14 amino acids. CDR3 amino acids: CASSLIKGGYEQYF. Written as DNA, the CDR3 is TGTGCCAGCAGCTTAATAAAAGGCGGCTACGAGCAGTACTTC. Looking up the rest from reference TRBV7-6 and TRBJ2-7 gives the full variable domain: GAGVSQSPRYKVTKRGQDVALRCDPISGHVSLYWYRQALGQGPEFLTYFNYEAQQDKSGLPNDRFSAERPEGSISTLTIQRTEQRDSAMYRCASSLIKGGYEQYFGPGTRLTVT.

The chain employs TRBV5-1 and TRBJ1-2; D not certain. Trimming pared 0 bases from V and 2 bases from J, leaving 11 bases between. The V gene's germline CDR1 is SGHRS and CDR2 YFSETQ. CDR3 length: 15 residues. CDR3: CASSLEVGVNYGYTF. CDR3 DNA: TGCGCCAGCAGCTTGGAGGTGGGAGTCAACTATGGCTACACCTTC.

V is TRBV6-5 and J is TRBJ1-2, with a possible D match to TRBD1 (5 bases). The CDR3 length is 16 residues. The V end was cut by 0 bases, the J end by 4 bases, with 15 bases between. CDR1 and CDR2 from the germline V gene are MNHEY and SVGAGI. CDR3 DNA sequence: TGTGCCAGCAGTTACTCAGAGTCGGGGGGGATCTATGGCTACACCTTC. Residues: CASSYSESGGIYGYTF.

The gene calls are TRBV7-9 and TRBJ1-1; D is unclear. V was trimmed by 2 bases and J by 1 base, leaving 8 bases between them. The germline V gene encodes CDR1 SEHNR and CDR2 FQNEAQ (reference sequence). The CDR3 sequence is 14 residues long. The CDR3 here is CASSLYSGNTEAFF. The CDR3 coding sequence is TGTGCCAGCAGCTTATATTCCGGGAACACTGAAGCTTTCTTT.

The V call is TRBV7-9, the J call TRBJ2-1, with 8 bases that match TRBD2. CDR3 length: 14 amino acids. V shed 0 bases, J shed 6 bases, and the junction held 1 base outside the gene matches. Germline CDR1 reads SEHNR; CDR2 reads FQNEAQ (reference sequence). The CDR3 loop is CASSLAGTSNEQFF. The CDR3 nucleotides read TGTGCCAGCAGCTTAGCCGGGACTAGCAATGAGCAGTTCTTC.

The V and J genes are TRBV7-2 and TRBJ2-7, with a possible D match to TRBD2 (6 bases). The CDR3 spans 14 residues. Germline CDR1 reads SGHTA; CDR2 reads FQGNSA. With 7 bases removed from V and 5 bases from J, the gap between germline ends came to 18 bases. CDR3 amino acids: CASMRTGERHEQYF. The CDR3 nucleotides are TGTGCCAGCATGCGGACGGGAGAGCGGCACGAGCAGTACTTC.

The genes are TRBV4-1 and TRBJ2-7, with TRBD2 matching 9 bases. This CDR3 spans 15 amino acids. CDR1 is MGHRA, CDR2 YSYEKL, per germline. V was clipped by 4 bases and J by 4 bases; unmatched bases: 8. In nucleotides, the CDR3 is TGCGCCAGCAGCCGGATAGCGGGAGAGTCATACGAGCAGTACTTC. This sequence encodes CASSRIAGESYEQYF.

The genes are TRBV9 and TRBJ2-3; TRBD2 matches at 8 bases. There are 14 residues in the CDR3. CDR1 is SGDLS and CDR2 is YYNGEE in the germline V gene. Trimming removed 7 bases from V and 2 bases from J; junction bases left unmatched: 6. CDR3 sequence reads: CASGAGGFTDTQYF. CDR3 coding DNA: TGTGCCAGCGGGGCGGGGGGTTTCACAGATACGCAGTATTTT.

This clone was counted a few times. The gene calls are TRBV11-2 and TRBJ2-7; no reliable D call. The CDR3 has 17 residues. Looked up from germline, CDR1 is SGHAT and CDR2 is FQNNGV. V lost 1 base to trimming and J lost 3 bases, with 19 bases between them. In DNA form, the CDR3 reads TGTGCCAGCAGCTTAGGTGCATTTGGGGTCTCAGACTACGAGCAGTACTTC. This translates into CASSLGAFGVSDYEQYF. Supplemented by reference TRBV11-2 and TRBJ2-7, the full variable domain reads EAGVAQSPRYKIIEKRQSVAFWCNPISGHATLYWYQQILGQGPKLLIQFQNNGVVDDSQLPKDRFSAERLKGVDSTLKIQPAKLEDSAVYLCASSLGAFGVSDYEQYFGPGTRLTVT.

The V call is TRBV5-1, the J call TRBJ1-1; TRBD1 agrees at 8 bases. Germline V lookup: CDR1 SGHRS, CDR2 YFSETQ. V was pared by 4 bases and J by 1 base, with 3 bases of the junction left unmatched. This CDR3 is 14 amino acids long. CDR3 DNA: TGCGCCAGCAGCCAGGGGACAGGGAACACTGAAGCTTTCTTT. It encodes CASSQGTGNTEAFF.

In nucleotides, the CDR3 is TGTGCCAGCAGCAGACAGGGTGGCAATCAGCCCCAGCATTTT. Translation: CASSRQGGNQPQHF. The V call is TRBV27, the J call TRBJ1-5, with 7 nucleotides matching TRBD1. Germline CDR1 reads MNHEY; CDR2 reads SMNVEV (reference sequence). This CDR3 has 14 amino acids. V lost 6 bases and J lost 2; bases outside the gene matches: 4.

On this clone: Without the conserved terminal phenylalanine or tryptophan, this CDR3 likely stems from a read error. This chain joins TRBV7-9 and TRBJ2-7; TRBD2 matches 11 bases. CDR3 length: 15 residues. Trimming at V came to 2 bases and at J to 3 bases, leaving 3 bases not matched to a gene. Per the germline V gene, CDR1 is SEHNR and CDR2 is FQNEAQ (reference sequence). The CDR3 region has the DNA TGTGCCAGCAGCTTACTAGCGGGGGGCATCTACGAGCAGTACCTC. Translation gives CASSLLAGGIYEQYL.

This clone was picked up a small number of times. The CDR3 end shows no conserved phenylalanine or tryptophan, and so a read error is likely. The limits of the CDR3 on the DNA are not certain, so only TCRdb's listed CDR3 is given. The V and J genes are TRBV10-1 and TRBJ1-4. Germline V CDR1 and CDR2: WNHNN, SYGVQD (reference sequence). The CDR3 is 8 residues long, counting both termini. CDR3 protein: CASSGQMR.

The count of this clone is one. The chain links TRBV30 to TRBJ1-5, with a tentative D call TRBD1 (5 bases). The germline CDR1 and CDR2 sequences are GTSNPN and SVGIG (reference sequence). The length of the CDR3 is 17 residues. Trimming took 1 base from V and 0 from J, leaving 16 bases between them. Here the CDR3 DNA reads TGTGCCTGGAGTGACTGGATAGGGGCCCCTAGCAATCAGCCCCAGCATTTT. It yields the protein CAWSDWIGAPSNQPQHF. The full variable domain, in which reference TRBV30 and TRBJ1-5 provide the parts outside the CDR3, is SQTIHQWPATLVQPVGSPLSLECTVEGTSNPNLYWYRQAAGRGLQLLFYSVGIGQISSEVPQNLSASRPQDRQFILSSKKLLLSDSGFYLCAWSDWIGAPSNQPQHFGDGTRLSIL.

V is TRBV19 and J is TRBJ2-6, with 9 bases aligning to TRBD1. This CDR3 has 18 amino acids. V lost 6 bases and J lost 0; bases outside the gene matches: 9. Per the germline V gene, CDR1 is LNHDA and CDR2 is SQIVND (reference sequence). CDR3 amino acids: CASRGMRTGASGANVLTF. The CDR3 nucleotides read TGTGCCAGTAGGGGAATGAGGACAGGGGCCTCTGGGGCCAACGTCCTGACTTTC. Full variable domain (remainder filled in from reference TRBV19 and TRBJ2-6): DGGITQSPKYLFRKEGQNVTLSCEQNLNHDAMYWYRQDPGQGLRLIYYSQIVNDFQKGDIAEGYSVSREKKESFPLTVTSAQKNPTAFYLCASRGMRTGASGANVLTFGAGSRLTVL.

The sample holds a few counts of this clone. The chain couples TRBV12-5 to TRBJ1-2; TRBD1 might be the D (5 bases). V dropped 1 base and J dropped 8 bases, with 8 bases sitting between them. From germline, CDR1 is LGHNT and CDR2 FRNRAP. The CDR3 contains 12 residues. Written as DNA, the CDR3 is TGTGCTAGTGGTTTGGCAGGGAGCGGCTACACCTTC. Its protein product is CASGLAGSGYTF.

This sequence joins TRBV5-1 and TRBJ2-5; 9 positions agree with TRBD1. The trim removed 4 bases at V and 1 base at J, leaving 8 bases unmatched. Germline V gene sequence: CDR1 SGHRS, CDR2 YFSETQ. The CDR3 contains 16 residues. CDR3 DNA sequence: TGCGCCAGCAGCCCCGGGGGACAGGGTGGCCAAGAGACCCAGTACTTC. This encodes CASSPGGQGGQETQYF.

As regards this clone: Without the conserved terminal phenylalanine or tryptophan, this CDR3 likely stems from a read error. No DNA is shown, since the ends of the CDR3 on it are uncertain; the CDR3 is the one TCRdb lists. CDR3 amino acids: CASSAGNQREE. This chain uses TRBV6-1 with TRBJ1-2. The length of the CDR3 is 11 amino acids, counting both ends. Germline CDR1 reads MNHNS; CDR2 reads SASEGT.

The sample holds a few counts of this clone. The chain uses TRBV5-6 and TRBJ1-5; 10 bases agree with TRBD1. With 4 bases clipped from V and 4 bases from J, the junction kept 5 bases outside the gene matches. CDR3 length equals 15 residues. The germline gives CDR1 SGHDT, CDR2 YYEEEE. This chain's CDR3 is CASSTQDRGNQPQHF. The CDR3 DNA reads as TGTGCCAGCAGCACCCAGGACAGGGGGAATCAGCCCCAGCATTTT.

The CDR3, as DNA: TGCGCCAGCAGCTTCGGGATGAGGTATAATTCACCCCTCCACTTT. Its translation is CASSFGMRYNSPLHF. The chain couples TRBV5-1 to TRBJ1-6, with D uncertain. Germline CDR1 is SGHRS and CDR2 is YFSETQ. Trimming took off 2 bases at V and 4 bases at J, with 10 bases between the two ends. The CDR3 covers 15 residues.

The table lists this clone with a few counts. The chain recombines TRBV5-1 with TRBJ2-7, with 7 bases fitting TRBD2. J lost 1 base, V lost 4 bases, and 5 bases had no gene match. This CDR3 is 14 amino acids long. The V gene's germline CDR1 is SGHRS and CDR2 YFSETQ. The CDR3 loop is CASSPRTRSYEQYF. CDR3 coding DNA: TGCGCCAGCAGCCCCCGGACTAGGTCCTACGAGCAGTACTTC.

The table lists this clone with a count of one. This CDR3 reads CASSPETSGSRRAYEQYF. DNA of the CDR3: TGTGCCAGCAGCCCCGAGACTAGCGGGTCCCGACGGGCCTACGAGCAGTACTTC. This rearrangement joins TRBV4-2 to TRBJ2-7; TRBD2 aligns across 10 bases. CDR1 LGHNA and CDR2 YNFKEQ come from the germline V gene. The trim removed 4 bases at V and 2 bases at J, leaving 14 bases unmatched. CDR3 length: 18 amino acids.

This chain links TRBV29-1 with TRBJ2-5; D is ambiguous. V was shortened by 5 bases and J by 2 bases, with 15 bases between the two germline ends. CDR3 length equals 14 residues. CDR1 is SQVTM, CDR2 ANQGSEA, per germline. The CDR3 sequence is CSVLGGRVQETQYF. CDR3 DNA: TGCAGCGTTCTGGGCGGAAGGGTGCAAGAGACCCAGTACTTC.

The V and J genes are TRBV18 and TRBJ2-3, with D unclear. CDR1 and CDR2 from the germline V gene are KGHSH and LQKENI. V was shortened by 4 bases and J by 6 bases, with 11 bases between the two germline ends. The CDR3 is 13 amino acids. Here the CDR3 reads CASSQTQPDTQYF. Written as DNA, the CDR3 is TGTGCCAGCTCACAAACACAACCGGATACGCAGTATTTT.

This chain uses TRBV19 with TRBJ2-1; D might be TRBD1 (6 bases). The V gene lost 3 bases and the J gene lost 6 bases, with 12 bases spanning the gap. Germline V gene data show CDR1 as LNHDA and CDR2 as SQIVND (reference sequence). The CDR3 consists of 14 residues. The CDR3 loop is CASSIGRGSNEQFF. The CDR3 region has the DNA TGTGCCAGTAGTATTGGTAGGGGGAGCAATGAGCAGTTCTTC.